A single T cell receptor (beta chain) is shown here with its context. TCRdb's table, derived via immunoSEQ multiplex PCR, lists solely in-frame clones and lacks some. The profile shows 200,000 to 300,000 clones, nearly 95% of them singletons. These data originate in a study of blood T cell repertoires in COVID-19. Those enrolled in Seattle joined during active infection and were followed longitudinally afterward. This CDR3 region has 12 residues. V shed 7 bases and J shed 3 bases, with 7 bases lying between them. Germline-derived CDR1 and CDR2 are LGHDT and YNNKEL (reference sequence). The TCR sequence derives from a man aged 30 to 39 with COVID-19, enrolled during active disease. J is TRBJ1-3 and V is TRBV3-1 (or the pseudogene TRBV3-2); D is undetermined. The material sequenced was peripheral blood. CDR3 in amino acids: CASTQHGNTIYF. CDR3 coding DNA: TGTGCCAGCACTCAACATGGAAACACCATATATTTT.